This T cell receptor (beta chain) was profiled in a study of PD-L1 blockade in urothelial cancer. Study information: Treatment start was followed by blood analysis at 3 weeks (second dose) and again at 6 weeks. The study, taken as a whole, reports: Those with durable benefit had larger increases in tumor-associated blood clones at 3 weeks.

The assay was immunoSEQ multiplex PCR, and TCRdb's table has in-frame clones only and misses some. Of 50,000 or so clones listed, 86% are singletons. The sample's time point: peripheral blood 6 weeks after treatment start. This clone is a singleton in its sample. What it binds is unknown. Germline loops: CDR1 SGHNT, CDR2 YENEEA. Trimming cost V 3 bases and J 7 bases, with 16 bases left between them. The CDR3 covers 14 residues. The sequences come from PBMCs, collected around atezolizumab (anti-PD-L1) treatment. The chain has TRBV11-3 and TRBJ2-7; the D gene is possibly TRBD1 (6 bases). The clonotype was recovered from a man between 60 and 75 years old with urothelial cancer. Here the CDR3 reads CASSLAPGAGEQYF. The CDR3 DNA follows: TGTGCCAGCAGCTTGGCCCCAGGGGCAGGGGAGCAGTACTTC.